The 21 T cell receptor beta chains reported below all come from one sample, sequenced in a study of T cell responses to AZD1222 COVID-19 vaccine. The repertoire was sequenced with immunoSEQ multiplex PCR; TCRdb's copy has only in-frame clones and lacks some. Of 95,000 to 100,000 clones in the sample, around 87% are singletons; the top ten hold 10%. This sample comprised peripheral blood, obtained 28 days after the second AZD1222 dose. The receptors were gathered from an adult who received the AZD1222 COVID-19 vaccine.

V usage is TRBV12-3 or TRBV12-4 and J usage is TRBJ2-2; D unclear. V gave up 6 bases and J gave up 6 bases, with 5 bases separating them. The CDR3 consists of 11 residues. In nucleotides, the CDR3 is TGTGCCAGCAGCACAGCCGGGGAGCTGTTTTTT. It encodes CASSTAGELFF.

The chain employs TRBV18 and TRBJ2-3, with 8 bases lining up with TRBD2. CDR1 and CDR2 (germline): KGHSH, LQKENI. V gave up 3 bases and J gave up 5 bases; unmatched junction bases: 4. CDR3 length: 14 amino acids. The CDR3 region is CASSPGSGGDTQYF. The CDR3 DNA follows: TGTGCCAGCTCACCGGGAAGCGGGGGAGATACGCAGTATTTT.

The chain combines TRBV25-1 with TRBJ2-2; TRBD1 matches at 7 bases. With V trimmed by 6 bases and J by 0 bases, 7 bases remained unmatched. The CDR3 spans 16 residues. Germline-derived CDR1 and CDR2 are MGHDK and SYGVNS. The CDR3 DNA is TGTGCCAGCAGACAAACCGGACAGGCGAACACCGGGGAGCTGTTTTTT. This translates into CASRQTGQANTGELFF.

This chain links TRBV5-1 with TRBJ2-5; 7 bases fit TRBD1. CDR1 SGHRS and CDR2 YFSETQ come from the germline V gene. The junction had 14 bases not matched to a gene; V was cut back by 7 bases and J by 5 bases. The CDR3 runs 15 residues. In DNA, the CDR3 is TGCGCCAGCGGGGCGAGACGACAGGGATACGAGACCCAGTACTTC. Protein sequence: CASGARRQGYETQYF.

The chain carries TRBV19 and TRBJ2-5; 9 nucleotides align to TRBD2. Germline assignment: CDR1 LNHDA and CDR2 SQIVND (reference sequence). The CDR3 is made up of 15 amino acids. The V and J ends lost 7 bases and 4 bases, in that order; junction bases with no gene match: 10. In DNA, the CDR3 is TGTGCCAGTAAGGAGCGGGAGGCTAGTAGAGAGACCCAGTACTTC. Translated, it gives CASKEREASRETQYF.

V usage is TRBV7-2 and J usage is TRBJ1-1; 12 bases match TRBD1. The CDR3 extends over 14 amino acids. With V trimmed by 8 bases and J by 1 base, 2 bases remained unmatched. Germline V gene sequence: CDR1 SGHTA, CDR2 FQGNSA. Written as DNA, the CDR3 is TGTGCCAGCGGGGGACAGGGGGCGAACACTGAAGCTTTCTTT. This encodes CASGGQGANTEAFF.

This clone was recorded a few times. The chain uses TRBV5-1 and TRBJ2-7; D call uncertain. Trimming cost V 0 bases and J 1 base, with 11 bases left between them. The CDR3 loop spans 15 amino acids. CDR1 and CDR2 (germline): SGHRS, YFSETQ. The CDR3 DNA reads as TGCGCCAGCAGCTTGGTTGCGTCACGATCCTACGAGCAGTACTTC. Its translation is CASSLVASRSYEQYF. The whole variable domain, remainder taken from reference TRBV5-1 and TRBJ2-7, is KAGVTQTPRYLIKTRGQQVTLSCSPISGHRSVSWYQQTPGQGLQFLFEYFSETQRNKGNFPGRFSGRQFSNSRSEMNVSTLELGDSALYLCASSLVASRSYEQYFGPGTRLTVT.

The gene calls are TRBV27 and TRBJ2-7; 8 nucleotides agree with TRBD1. This CDR3 region has 13 residues. CDR1 and CDR2 from the germline V gene are MNHEY and SMNVEV (reference sequence). Trimming at V came to 6 bases and at J to 2 bases, leaving 3 bases not matched to a gene. CDR3 sequence reads: CASRPGQAYEQYF. In DNA, the CDR3 is TGTGCCAGCAGACCGGGACAGGCCTACGAGCAGTACTTC.

The chain recombines TRBV27 with TRBJ2-2; D remains unclear. The ends were cut back, 5 bases at V and 5 bases at J, with 3 bases in the middle. There are 11 residues in the CDR3. Germline values: CDR1 MNHEY, CDR2 SMNVEV (reference sequence). CDR3: CASSRTGELFF. The DNA for the CDR3 is TGTGCCAGCAGTCGTACCGGGGAGCTGTTTTTT.

The table lists this clone with a count of one. The CDR3 bases are TGTGCCAGCAGCCAACACAGGGAGGTTTCCTACGAGCAGTACTTC. Translating it yields CASSQHREVSYEQYF. This chain joins TRBV3-1 (or the pseudogene TRBV3-2) and TRBJ2-7; D may correspond to TRBD1 or TRBD2 (6 bases each). Per germline, CDR1 LGHDT and CDR2 YNNKEL (reference sequence). This CDR3 has 15 residues. The germline V and J ends were trimmed by 2 bases and 1 base, with 12 bases remaining between them.

The V gene is TRBV12-3 or TRBV12-4, the J gene TRBJ1-2, with D maybe TRBD1 (6 bases). Trimming removed 3 bases at V and 4 bases at J, with 9 bases between. The CDR3 length is 13 residues. The CDR3 coding sequence is TGTGCCAGCAGTTTCAGGGGCGGCTATGGCTACACCTTC. As protein: CASSFRGGYGYTF.

On this clone itself: The same CDR3 can be traced to other DNA sequences in this sample. The chain recombines TRBV29-1 with TRBJ1-2; 7 nucleotides agree with TRBD1. CDR1 SQVTM and CDR2 ANQGSEA come from the germline V gene. Losses at the gene ends were 7 bases for V and 2 bases for J; bases not matched to a gene: 4. CDR3 length: 12 residues. The CDR3 loop reads CSGETGNYGYTF. CDR3 bases: TGCAGCGGTGAGACAGGGAACTATGGCTACACCTTC.

The rearrangement uses TRBV19 and TRBJ2-1; TRBD2 matches at 7 bases. The CDR3 totals 14 residues. The trim removed 7 bases at V and 6 bases at J, leaving 9 bases unmatched. Germline lookup yields CDR1 LNHDA and CDR2 SQIVND (reference sequence). In DNA form, the CDR3 reads TGTGCCAGTACTAACAATCCGGGGGGCAATGAGCAGTTCTTC. The encoded protein is CASTNNPGGNEQFF.

The chain carries TRBV5-6 and TRBJ2-1; 9 positions agree with TRBD1. Germline assignment: CDR1 SGHDT and CDR2 YYEEEE. Unmatched junction bases numbered 4, after V lost 4 bases and J lost 2 bases. The CDR3 has 15 residues. The CDR3 protein is CASSTRQGAYNEQFF. In DNA, the CDR3 is TGTGCCAGCAGCACGAGACAGGGGGCCTACAATGAGCAGTTCTTC.

The chain links TRBV12-3 or TRBV12-4 to TRBJ1-4, with D perhaps TRBD1 (5 bases). The V end lost 8 bases, the J end lost 8 bases, and 12 bases lay between the germline ends. There are 12 residues in the CDR3. In DNA, the CDR3 is TGTGCCAGCGTTAGGGGCGGCGAAAAACTGTTTTTT. Translating it yields CASVRGGEKLFF.

This sequence joins TRBV5-1 and TRBJ1-1, with 8 bases aligning to TRBD1. J was trimmed by 3 bases and V by 2 bases; bases with no gene match: 9. The germline gives CDR1 SGHRS, CDR2 YFSETQ. The CDR3 has 16 residues. The CDR3 protein is CASSLEPQGVDTEAFF. The CDR3, as DNA: TGCGCCAGCAGCTTAGAGCCACAGGGGGTGGACACTGAAGCTTTCTTT.

This chain connects TRBV20-1 to TRBJ1-1; TRBD1 matches at 8 bases. The CDR3 is 14 residues long. The J segment lost 4 bases and the V segment lost 3 bases, leaving 7 bases of the junction unmatched. The V gene's germline CDR1 is DFQATT and CDR2 SNEGSKA (reference sequence). The CDR3: CSASDYRGVTEAFF. The CDR3 DNA reads as TGCAGTGCTAGTGATTACAGGGGGGTCACTGAAGCTTTCTTT.

The chain uses TRBV7-6 and TRBJ1-5; 7 bases agree with TRBD1. The length of the CDR3 is 17 residues. Trimming removed 1 base from V and 4 bases from J; junction bases left unmatched: 10. Germline CDR1 reads SGHVS; CDR2 reads FNYEAQ. CDR3 coding DNA: TGTGCCAGCAGCTTAGGGGCCGGGACAGCCGCTAATCAGCCCCAGCATTTT. It specifies CASSLGAGTAANQPQHF. Full variable domain (missing parts from reference TRBV7-6 and TRBJ1-5): GAGVSQSPRYKVTKRGQDVALRCDPISGHVSLYWYRQALGQGPEFLTYFNYEAQQDKSGLPNDRFSAERPEGSISTLTIQRTEQRDSAMYRCASSLGAGTAANQPQHFGDGTRLSIL.

The rearrangement links TRBV7-2 to TRBJ1-5, with D maybe TRBD1 (5 bases). The V end was cut by 6 bases, the J end by 0 bases, with 12 bases between. CDR1 SGHTA and CDR2 FQGNSA come from the germline V gene. This CDR3 comprises 15 residues. CDR3 sequence: CASRPPGGSNQPQHF. For the CDR3, the DNA is TGTGCCAGCAGGCCCCCGGGGGGTAGCAATCAGCCCCAGCATTTT.

This chain links TRBV21-1 with TRBJ2-7; the D call in the table, TRBD1, was not verified against the DNA. TRBV21-1 counts as a pseudogene. CDR3 length equals 14 residues. CDR3 DNA: TGTGCCAGCAGCCACCGGGACAGGGCCCACGAGCAGTACTTC. It codes for CASSHRDRAHEQYF.

CDR3 nucleotide sequence: TGCGCCAGCAGCCAAGTCAAGGGAGGGACAGGGTTTGACTATGGCTACACCTTC. Amino acids: CASSQVKGGTGFDYGYTF. This chain links TRBV4-1 with TRBJ1-2, with 9 nucleotides matching TRBD1. Germline CDR1 is MGHRA and CDR2 is YSYEKL. V lost 1 base, J lost 3 bases, and 12 bases stayed unmatched. The CDR3 consists of 18 residues.